These 24 T cell receptor beta chains were all obtained from the same sample, sequenced in a study of tumor-infiltrating lymphocytes in localized non-small cell lung cancer. TCRdb's copy holds only in-frame clones and misses some; the assay was immunoSEQ multiplex PCR. Of 5,500 to 8,000 clones in the sample, about 71% were seen once. The sequencing sample was made of uninvolved lung tissue not adjacent to the tumor. The receptors derive from a human donor with non-small cell lung cancer.

V is TRBV10-1 and J is TRBJ1-6; tentatively, D is TRBD1 (5 bases). Trimming stripped 4 bases from V and 7 bases from J, with 11 bases between. CDR3 length: 14 residues. Germline CDR1 WNHNN, CDR2 SYGVQD (reference sequence). CDR3 DNA sequence: TGCGCCAGCAGTGGGGAGACAGAAAATTCACCCCTCCACTTT. It is translated as CASSGETENSPLHF.

This clone is categorized as medium-sized. This chain uses TRBV4-1 with TRBJ1-2; D is uncertain. Between the trimmed V and J ends, which lost 3 bases and 4 bases, there was a span of 21 bases. Germline lookup yields CDR1 MGHRA and CDR2 YSYEKL. The CDR3 contains 17 residues. CDR3 residues: CASSHEGREGRPYGYTF. The CDR3 DNA is TGCGCCAGCAGCCACGAAGGTAGAGAGGGTAGACCCTATGGCTACACCTTC.

This chain links TRBV4-3 with TRBJ1-2; D ambiguous. CDR1 LGHNA and CDR2 YSLEER come from the germline V gene. The CDR3 extends over 15 amino acids. Trimming took off 0 bases at V and 4 bases at J, with 12 bases between the two ends. The CDR3 DNA is TGCGCCAGCAGCCAAGATTGGTCCGCAGGCTATGGCTACACCTTC. Its protein is CASSQDWSAGYGYTF.

This clone was seen only a few times. This chain connects TRBV9 to TRBJ2-5; a weak D match, TRBD2 (6 bases). V was cut by 0 bases and J by 1 base, with 10 bases left in between. In germline, CDR1 is SGDLS, CDR2 YYNGEE. This CDR3 has 15 amino acids. As DNA, the CDR3 is TGTGCCAGCAGCGTAGCGGGAGAACCCCAAGAGACCCAGTACTTC. It encodes CASSVAGEPQETQYF.

The CDR3, as DNA: TGCGCCAGCAGCCAAGGACTAGCCAGCGGTTCACCCCTCCACTTT. Amino acids: CASSQGLASGSPLHF. The chain employs TRBV4-3 and TRBJ1-6, with D uncertain. This CDR3 has 15 amino acids. Germline assignment: CDR1 LGHNA and CDR2 YSLEER. Trimming stripped 1 base from V and 9 bases from J, with 13 bases between.

The chain carries TRBV4-2 and TRBJ2-6; TRBD1 aligns across 8 bases. V gave up 0 bases and J gave up 3 bases; unmatched junction bases: 1. This CDR3 region has 16 residues. Germline assignment: CDR1 LGHNA and CDR2 YNFKEQ. The CDR3 nucleotides are TGTGCCAGCAGCCAAGACGGGACAGGTGGGGCCAACGTCCTGACTTTC. This gives the protein CASSQDGTGGANVLTF.

V usage is TRBV4-3 and J usage is TRBJ2-5; either TRBD1 or TRBD2 may supply D (5 bases each). Germline CDR1 LGHNA, CDR2 YSLEER. The length of the CDR3 is 18 residues. Trimming removed 4 bases at V and 1 base at J, with 22 bases between. The CDR3 nucleotides read TGCGCCAGCAGCCGAAAGGTTGGGGGTCCCGCCGGCCAAGAGACCCAGTACTTC. This translates into CASSRKVGGPAGQETQYF.

The chain links TRBV29-1 to TRBJ2-1; 12 positions match TRBD2. The J segment lost 7 bases and the V segment lost 7 bases, leaving 8 bases of the junction unmatched. The CDR3 spans 14 residues. Germline CDR1 is SQVTM and CDR2 is ANQGSEA. The CDR3 region is CSALGLAGGNEQFF. Here the CDR3 DNA reads TGCAGCGCTCTCGGGCTAGCGGGGGGGAATGAGCAGTTCTTC.

This sequence joins TRBV6-6 and TRBJ2-7; 9 nucleotides match TRBD2. The CDR3 is 14 amino acids. With 6 bases clipped from V and 4 bases from J, the junction kept 7 bases outside the gene matches. The germline V gene has CDR1 MNHNY and CDR2 SVGAGI (reference sequence). CDR3 sequence reads: CASSTGSGSYEQYF. The CDR3 nucleotides are TGTGCCAGCAGCACGGGTAGCGGGAGTTACGAGCAGTACTTC.

The chain links TRBV28 to TRBJ1-3, with 8 bases that match TRBD1. The V and J ends lost 5 bases and 4 bases, in that order; junction bases with no gene match: 7. Germline values: CDR1 MDHEN, CDR2 SYDVKM. This CDR3 region has 15 residues. CDR3 in DNA: TGTGCCAGCAGTCCCAACAGGGGGGCGGGAAACACCATATATTTT. Translation: CASSPNRGAGNTIYF.

The chain has TRBV11-2 and TRBJ1-6; 11 nucleotides match TRBD1. This CDR3 region has 15 residues. V trimming: 5 bases; J trimming: 6 bases; junction bases outside the gene matches: 3. Germline V gene lookup returns CDR1 SGHAT and CDR2 FQNNGV. CDR3: CASSGQGARNSPLHF. The CDR3 DNA reads TGTGCCAGCAGCGGACAGGGGGCGCGTAATTCACCCCTCCACTTT.

In the case of this clone: Its ends do not fully match the called genes, so a read error is possible. The chain employs TRBV10-3 and TRBJ2-7; D is perhaps TRBD1 (6 bases). The CDR3 has 16 amino acids. Germline-derived CDR1 and CDR2 are ENHRY and SYGVKD. Here the CDR3 reads CASSYSGIEQGYEQYF. DNA for the CDR3: TGTGCCAGCAGTTACTCCGGGATCGAACAGGGTTACGAGCAGTACTTC.

The V and J genes are TRBV30 and TRBJ1-1; no reliable D call. The germline V gene has CDR1 GTSNPN and CDR2 SVGIG (reference sequence). The germline V and J ends were trimmed by 0 bases and 1 base, with 15 bases remaining between them. The CDR3 is made up of 16 amino acids. CDR3 region: CAWSVSFPQANTEAFF. CDR3 coding DNA: TGTGCCTGGAGTGTAAGCTTTCCCCAGGCGAACACTGAAGCTTTCTTT.

This clone was detected a few times. CDR3 in DNA: TGTGCCAGCAGTTTAATGACTAGCGGGATTTACGAGCAGTACTTC. Translation: CASSLMTSGIYEQYF. The chain employs TRBV27 and TRBJ2-7, with 11 bases fitting TRBD2. CDR3 length: 15 residues. V gave up 2 bases and J gave up 4 bases; unmatched junction bases: 4. Germline assignment: CDR1 MNHEY and CDR2 SMNVEV (reference sequence).

The chain joins TRBV19 to TRBJ2-1; 14 bases fit TRBD2. The CDR3 has 18 residues. Per germline, CDR1 LNHDA and CDR2 SQIVND (reference sequence). The trim removed 4 bases at V and 7 bases at J, leaving 12 bases unmatched. Here the CDR3 reads CASSTGTTGLAGVNEQFF. DNA for the CDR3: TGTGCCAGTAGTACCGGGACAACGGGACTAGCGGGAGTAAATGAGCAGTTCTTC. Full variable domain (rest looked up from reference TRBV19 and TRBJ2-1): DGGITQSPKYLFRKEGQNVTLSCEQNLNHDAMYWYRQDPGQGLRLIYYSQIVNDFQKGDIAEGYSVSREKKESFPLTVTSAQKNPTAFYLCASSTGTTGLAGVNEQFFGPGTRLTVL.

In nucleotides, the CDR3 is TGTGCCAGCAGCCCCGCAGGGGCGGGTGAAAAACTGTTTTTT. It specifies CASSPAGAGEKLFF. This sequence joins TRBV7-9 and TRBJ1-4, with D possibly being TRBD1 (6 bases). Germline values: CDR1 SEHNR, CDR2 FQNEAQ (reference sequence). V was trimmed by 5 bases and J by 7 bases, leaving 14 bases between them. This CDR3 spans 14 amino acids.

Here the CDR3 DNA reads TGTGCCAGCAGCTCCCCGGTTATGGGGGTTGACAATGAGCAGTTCTTC. This translates into CASSSPVMGVDNEQFF. The V and J genes are TRBV6-6 and TRBJ2-1; D may match TRBD1 or TRBD2 (5 bases each). The germline V and J ends were trimmed by 6 bases and 5 bases, with 20 bases remaining between them. The CDR3 runs to 16 residues. Germline CDR1 is MNHNY and CDR2 is SVGAGI (reference sequence).

This chain connects TRBV7-3 to TRBJ1-2, with no clear D. V lost 3 bases and J 6 bases, leaving 11 bases between the germline ends. This CDR3 comprises 13 residues. Germline V gene lookup returns CDR1 SGHTA and CDR2 FQGTGA. The CDR3 region has the DNA TGTGCCAGCAGCTTTGGTACACGAGATGGCTACACCTTC. It translates to CASSFGTRDGYTF.

The chain links TRBV6-1 to TRBJ2-6; D unclear. The V gene lost 6 bases and the J gene lost 0 bases, with 9 bases spanning the gap. This CDR3 is 15 amino acids long. CDR1 and CDR2 (germline): MNHNS, SASEGT. CDR3 residues: CASSWAPSGANVLTF. The CDR3, as DNA: TGTGCCAGCAGCTGGGCTCCCTCTGGGGCCAACGTCCTGACTTTC.

V gene TRBV10-3 combines with J gene TRBJ2-3; D is uncertain. This CDR3 is 11 amino acids long. V gave up 8 bases and J gave up 4 bases, with 7 bases separating them. Germline lookup yields CDR1 ENHRY and CDR2 SYGVKD. CDR3 DNA sequence: TGTGCCATCGGGGTGGCAGATACGCAGTATTTT. As protein: CAIGVADTQYF.

The chain employs TRBV6-1 and TRBJ2-3, with D perhaps TRBD1 (6 bases). The CDR3 covers 15 residues. V lost 2 bases, J lost 3 bases, and 12 bases lay in between. Germline lookup yields CDR1 MNHNS and CDR2 SASEGT. This CDR3 reads CASSELEGQTDTQYF. CDR3 nucleotide sequence: TGTGCCAGCAGTGAACTCGAGGGACAAACAGATACGCAGTATTTT.

The chain links TRBV6-1 to TRBJ2-7; the D gene is possibly TRBD1 (5 bases). Germline CDR1 reads MNHNS; CDR2 reads SASEGT. This CDR3 spans 14 amino acids. The V end was cut by 1 base, the J end by 3 bases, with 10 bases between. As DNA, the CDR3 is TGTGCCAGCAGTGAAGAGGTCAGGGACTACGAGCAGTACTTC. Translated: CASSEEVRDYEQYF.

This clone was picked up a small number of times. The J gene is TRBJ2-7, the V gene TRBV7-9; D is perhaps TRBD2 (5 bases). Per the germline V gene, CDR1 is SEHNR and CDR2 is FQNEAQ (reference sequence). CDR3 length: 13 residues. V lost 0 bases and J lost 7, with 10 bases in between. The CDR3, as DNA: TGTGCCAGCAGCTTAGCCGAGGACTGGGAGCAGTACTTC. Protein sequence: CASSLAEDWEQYF.

The gene calls are TRBV6-4 and TRBJ2-3; TRBD2 aligns across 11 bases. Trimming at V came to 6 bases and at J to 6 bases, leaving 11 bases not matched to a gene. The CDR3 spans 16 residues. From germline, CDR1 is MRHNA and CDR2 SNTAGT. The DNA of the CDR3 is TGTGCCAGCAGCGCTCTAGCGGGGGGTCCCCGGGATACGCAGTATTTT. It encodes CASSALAGGPRDTQYF.